The clone carrying this TCR beta chain was seen just once. Its specificity is not known. The length of the CDR3 is 16 residues. Trimming took 5 bases from V and 1 from J; bases not matched to a gene: 10. Germline lookup yields CDR1 SEHNR and CDR2 FQNEAQ (reference sequence). This sample was included in a study of shared clonotypes between healthy human individuals. Regarding the study as a whole: The study found lower generation probabilities in non-shared clonotypes than in those shared by all four donors.

Naive CD45RA+ and memory CD45RA-negative subsets were split from CD4+ cells. Only in-frame clones appear in the TCRdb table, and some are missing; sequencing was by immunoSEQ multiplex PCR. The sample yields 2 million to 3 million clones, approximately 94% seen once. The gene calls are TRBV7-9 and TRBJ2-7, with 8 bases fitting TRBD2. Sequenced input: naive CD4+ T cells from PBMCs. Noted subset: CD45RA+ positively selected. The TCR sequence derives from a man between 18 and 35 years old in good health. Some clones in this sample may be carry-over from other donors' samples. DNA for the CDR3: TGTGCCAGCAGCCCGACCCGGGAGGGAAGGTCCTACGAGCAGTACTTC. It is translated as CASSPTREGRSYEQYF.